The source of this T cell receptor (beta chain) is a study of CD8 T cells in Susac syndrome. Random hexamers served to reverse transcribe roughly 0.45 to 1 ug RNA. A single record per CDR3 protein comes from TCRdb applying MiXCR to the immunoSEQ multiplex PCR reads. The data hold approximately 200,000 distinct CDR3 sequences, with about 90% observed a single time. Trimming cost V 2 bases and J 2 bases, with 16 bases left between them. Germline-derived CDR1 and CDR2 are LGHDT and YNNKEL (reference sequence). The CDR3 loop spans 17 amino acids. This clonotype was obtained from a human donor with multiple sclerosis. This chain connects TRBV3-1 to TRBJ2-1; D ambiguous. Sample: CD8+ T cells from PBMCs. DNA for the CDR3: TGTGCCAGCAGCCAACTGCCCTCGGACCCAACCTACAATGAGCAGTTCTTC. Protein sequence: CASSQLPSDPTYNEQFF.